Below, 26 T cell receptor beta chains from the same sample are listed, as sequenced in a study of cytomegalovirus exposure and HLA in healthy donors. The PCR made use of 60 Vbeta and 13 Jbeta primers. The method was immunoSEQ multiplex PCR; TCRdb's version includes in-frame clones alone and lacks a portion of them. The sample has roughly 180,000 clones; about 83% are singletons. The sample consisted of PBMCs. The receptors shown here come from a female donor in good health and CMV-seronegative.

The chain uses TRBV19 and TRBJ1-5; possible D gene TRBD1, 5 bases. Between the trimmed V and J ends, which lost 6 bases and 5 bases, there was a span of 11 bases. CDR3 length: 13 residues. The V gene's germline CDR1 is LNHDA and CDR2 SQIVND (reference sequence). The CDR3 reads CASSDSSHQPQHF. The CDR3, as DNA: TGTGCCAGTAGCGACAGCTCCCATCAGCCCCAGCATTTT.

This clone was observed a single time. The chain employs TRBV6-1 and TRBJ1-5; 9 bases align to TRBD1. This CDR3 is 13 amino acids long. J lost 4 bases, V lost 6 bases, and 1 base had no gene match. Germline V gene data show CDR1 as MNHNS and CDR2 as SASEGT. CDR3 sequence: CASRGTGNQPQHF. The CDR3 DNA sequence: TGTGCCAGCAGGGGGACAGGGAATCAGCCCCAGCATTTT.

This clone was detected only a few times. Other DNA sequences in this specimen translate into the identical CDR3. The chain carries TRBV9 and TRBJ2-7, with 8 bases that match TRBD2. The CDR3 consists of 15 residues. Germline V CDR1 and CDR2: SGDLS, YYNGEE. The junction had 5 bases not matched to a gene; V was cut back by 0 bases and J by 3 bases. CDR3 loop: CASSVGAGGDYEQYF. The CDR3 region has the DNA TGTGCCAGCAGCGTAGGTGCGGGGGGAGACTACGAGCAGTACTTC.

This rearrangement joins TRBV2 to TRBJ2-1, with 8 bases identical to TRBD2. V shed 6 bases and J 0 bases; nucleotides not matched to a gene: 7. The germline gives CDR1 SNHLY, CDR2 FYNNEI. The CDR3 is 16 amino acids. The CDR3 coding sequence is TGTGCCAGCAGGGAAACCGGGGGGGCCTCCTACAATGAGCAGTTCTTC. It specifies CASRETGGASYNEQFF. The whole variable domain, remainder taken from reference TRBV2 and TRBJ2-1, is EPEVTQTPSHQVTQMGQEVILRCVPISNHLYFYWYRQILGQKVEFLVSFYNNEISEKSEIFDDQFSVERPDGSNFTLKIRSTKLEDSAMYFCASRETGGASYNEQFFGPGTRLTVL.

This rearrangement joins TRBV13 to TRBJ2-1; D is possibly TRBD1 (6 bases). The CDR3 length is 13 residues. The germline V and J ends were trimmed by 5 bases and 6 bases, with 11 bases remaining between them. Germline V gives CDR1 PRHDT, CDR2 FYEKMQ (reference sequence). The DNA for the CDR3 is TGTGCCAGCAGCCGGGACATTATCAATGAGCAGTTCTTC. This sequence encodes CASSRDIINEQFF.

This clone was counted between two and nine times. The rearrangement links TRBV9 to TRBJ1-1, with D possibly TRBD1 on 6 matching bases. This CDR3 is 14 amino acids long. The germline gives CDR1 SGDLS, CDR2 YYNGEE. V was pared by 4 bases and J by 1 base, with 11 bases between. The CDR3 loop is CASSSRGENTEAFF. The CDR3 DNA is TGTGCCAGCAGCTCCAGGGGCGAGAACACTGAAGCTTTCTTT.

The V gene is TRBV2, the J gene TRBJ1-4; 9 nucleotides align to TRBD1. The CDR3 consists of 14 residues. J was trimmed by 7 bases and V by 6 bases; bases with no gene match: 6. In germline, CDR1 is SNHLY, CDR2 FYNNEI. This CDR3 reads CASRPGQGREKLFF. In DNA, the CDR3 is TGTGCCAGCAGACCCGGACAGGGGCGTGAAAAACTGTTTTTT.

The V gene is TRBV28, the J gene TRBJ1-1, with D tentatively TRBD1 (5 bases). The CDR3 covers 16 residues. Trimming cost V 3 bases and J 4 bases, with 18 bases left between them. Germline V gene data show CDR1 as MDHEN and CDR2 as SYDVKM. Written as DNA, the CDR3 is TGTGCCAGCAGTTTCTGGCAGGGTCTGTCGAGCACTGAAGCTTTCTTT. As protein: CASSFWQGLSSTEAFF.

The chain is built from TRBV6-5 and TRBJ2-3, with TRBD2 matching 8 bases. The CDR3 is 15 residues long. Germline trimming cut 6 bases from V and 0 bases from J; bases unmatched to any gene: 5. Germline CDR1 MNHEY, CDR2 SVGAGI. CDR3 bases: TGTGCCAGCAGCCTTAGCGGGGCAAGCACAGATACGCAGTATTTT. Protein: CASSLSGASTDTQYF.

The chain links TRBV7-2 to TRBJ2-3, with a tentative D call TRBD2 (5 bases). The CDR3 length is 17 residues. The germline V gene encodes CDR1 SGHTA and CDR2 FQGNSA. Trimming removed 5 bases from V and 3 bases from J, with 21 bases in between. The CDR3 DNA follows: TGTGCCAGCAGCGGATTACTAGTTTCGGTTCGGACAGATACGCAGTATTTT. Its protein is CASSGLLVSVRTDTQYF.

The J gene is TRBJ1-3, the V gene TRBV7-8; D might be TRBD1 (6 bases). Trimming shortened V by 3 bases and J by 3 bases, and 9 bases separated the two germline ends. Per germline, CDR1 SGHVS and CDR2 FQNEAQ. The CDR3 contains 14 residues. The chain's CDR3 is CASSLTGDGNTIYF. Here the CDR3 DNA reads TGTGCCAGCAGCTTGACAGGAGATGGAAACACCATATATTTT.

In DNA, the CDR3 is TGTGCCTGGAGTGGGTTCGGGCGACAGGGAAATTCACCCCTCCACTTT. Translated: CAWSGFGRQGNSPLHF. The chain combines TRBV30 with TRBJ1-6, with 7 bases aligning to TRBD1. V shed 1 base, J shed 7 bases, and the junction held 10 bases outside the gene matches. Germline V gene sequence: CDR1 GTSNPN, CDR2 SVGIG (reference sequence). CDR3 size: 16 residues.

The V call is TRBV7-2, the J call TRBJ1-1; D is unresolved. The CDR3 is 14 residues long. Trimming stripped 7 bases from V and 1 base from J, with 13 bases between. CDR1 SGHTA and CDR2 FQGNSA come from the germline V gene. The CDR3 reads CASILRRGNTEAFF. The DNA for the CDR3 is TGTGCCAGCATCCTACGTCGGGGGAACACTGAAGCTTTCTTT.

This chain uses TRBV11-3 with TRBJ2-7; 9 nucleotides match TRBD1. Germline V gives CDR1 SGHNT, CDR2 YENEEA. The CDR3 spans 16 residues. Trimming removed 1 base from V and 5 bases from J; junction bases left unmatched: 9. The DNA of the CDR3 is TGTGCCAGCAGCTTAGGTTTCGCACAGGGGGCGGACGAGCAGTACTTC. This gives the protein CASSLGFAQGADEQYF.

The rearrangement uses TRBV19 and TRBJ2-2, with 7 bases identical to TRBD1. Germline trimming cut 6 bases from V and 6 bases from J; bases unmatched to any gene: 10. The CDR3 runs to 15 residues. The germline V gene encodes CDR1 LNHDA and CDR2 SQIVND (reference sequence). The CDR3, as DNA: TGTGCCAGTAGGCCTGGGACAGTACCTTCCGGGGAGCTGTTTTTT. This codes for CASRPGTVPSGELFF.

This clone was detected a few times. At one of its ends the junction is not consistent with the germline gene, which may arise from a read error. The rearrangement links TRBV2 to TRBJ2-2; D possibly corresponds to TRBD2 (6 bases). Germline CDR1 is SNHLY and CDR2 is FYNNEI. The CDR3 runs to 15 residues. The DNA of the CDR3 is TGTGCCAGCAGTGAAAACCCTGGCCTAACCGGGGGGCTGTTTTTT. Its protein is CASSENPGLTGGLFF.

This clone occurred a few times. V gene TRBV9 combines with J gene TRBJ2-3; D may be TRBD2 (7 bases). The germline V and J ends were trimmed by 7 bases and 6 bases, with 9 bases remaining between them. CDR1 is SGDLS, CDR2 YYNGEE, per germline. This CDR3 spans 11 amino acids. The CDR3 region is CASGRGDTQYF. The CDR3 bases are TGTGCCAGCGGGAGGGGGGATACGCAGTATTTT.

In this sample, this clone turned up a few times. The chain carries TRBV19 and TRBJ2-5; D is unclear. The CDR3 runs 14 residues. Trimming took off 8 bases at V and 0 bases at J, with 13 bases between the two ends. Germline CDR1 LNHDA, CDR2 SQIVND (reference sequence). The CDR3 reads CASSALPYQETQYF. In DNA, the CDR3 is TGTGCCAGTTCTGCACTGCCGTACCAAGAGACCCAGTACTTC.

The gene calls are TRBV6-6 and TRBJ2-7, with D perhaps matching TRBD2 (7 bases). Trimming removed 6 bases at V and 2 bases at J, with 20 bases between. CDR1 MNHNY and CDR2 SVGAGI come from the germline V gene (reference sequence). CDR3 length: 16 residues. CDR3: CASSQHYKGGAYEQYF. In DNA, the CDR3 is TGTGCCAGCAGCCAACACTACAAAGGGGGGGCCTACGAGCAGTACTTC.

The CDR3 DNA is TGTGCCAGCAGCTCCAAGACAGCAGTAACACCCCTCCACTTT. This codes for CASSSKTAVTPLHF. The chain uses TRBV7-2 and TRBJ1-6; D is possibly TRBD1 (5 bases). Germline V gene data show CDR1 as SGHTA and CDR2 as FQGNSA. Trimming took off 4 bases at V and 11 bases at J, with 15 bases between the two ends. The CDR3 spans 14 residues.

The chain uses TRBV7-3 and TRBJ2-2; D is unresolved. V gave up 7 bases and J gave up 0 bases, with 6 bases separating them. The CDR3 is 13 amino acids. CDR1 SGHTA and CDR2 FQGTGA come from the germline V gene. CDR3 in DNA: TGTGCCAGCACGTTCGCGAACACCGGGGAGCTGTTTTTT. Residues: CASTFANTGELFF.

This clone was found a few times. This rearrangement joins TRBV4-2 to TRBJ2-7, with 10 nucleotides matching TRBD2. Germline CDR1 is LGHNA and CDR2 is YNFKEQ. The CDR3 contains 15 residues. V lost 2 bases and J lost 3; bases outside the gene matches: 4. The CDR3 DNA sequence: TGTGCCAGCAGCCAATACAGCGGGGGGGACTACGAGCAGTACTTC. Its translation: CASSQYSGGDYEQYF.

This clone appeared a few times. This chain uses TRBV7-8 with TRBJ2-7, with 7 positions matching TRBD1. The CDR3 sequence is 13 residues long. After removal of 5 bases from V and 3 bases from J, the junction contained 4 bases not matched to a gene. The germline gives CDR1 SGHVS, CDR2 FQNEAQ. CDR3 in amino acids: CASSPGQLYEQYF. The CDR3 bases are TGTGCCAGCAGCCCGGGACAGCTCTACGAGCAGTACTTC.

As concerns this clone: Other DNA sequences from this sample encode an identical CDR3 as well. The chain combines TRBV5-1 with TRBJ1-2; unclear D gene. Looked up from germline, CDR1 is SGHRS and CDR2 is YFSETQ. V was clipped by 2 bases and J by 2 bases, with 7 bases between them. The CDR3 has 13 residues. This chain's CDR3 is CASSLAANYGYTF. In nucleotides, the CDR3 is TGCGCCAGCAGCTTAGCAGCGAACTATGGCTACACCTTC.

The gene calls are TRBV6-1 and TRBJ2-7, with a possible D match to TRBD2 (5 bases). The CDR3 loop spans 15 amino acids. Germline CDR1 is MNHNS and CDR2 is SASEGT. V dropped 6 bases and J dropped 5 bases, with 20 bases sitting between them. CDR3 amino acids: CASRATGSPRHEQYF. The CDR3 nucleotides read TGTGCCAGCAGGGCAACGGGATCGCCTCGCCACGAGCAGTACTTC.

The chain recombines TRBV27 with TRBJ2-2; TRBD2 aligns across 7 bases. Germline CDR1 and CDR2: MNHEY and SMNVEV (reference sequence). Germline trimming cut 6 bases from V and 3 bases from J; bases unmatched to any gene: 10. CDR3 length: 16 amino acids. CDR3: CASSPLGAGYTGELFF. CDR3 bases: TGTGCCAGCAGCCCCTTGGGAGCGGGGTACACCGGGGAGCTGTTTTTT.